This TCR beta chain emerged from a study of blood T cell repertoires in COVID-19. Cohorts were determined from participant-reported clinical history. Here immunoSEQ multiplex PCR was the method, and the copy in TCRdb shows in-frame clones only, minus some. The sample lists roughly 330,000 clones; more than 75% were seen once. The germline V gene has CDR1 SGHTA and CDR2 FQGTGA. The CDR3 has 15 amino acids. J was trimmed by 5 bases and V by 1 base; bases with no gene match: 5. The rearrangement joins TRBV7-3 to TRBJ2-3; 8 nucleotides align to TRBD1. The sequence came from a woman in her twenties or thirties who had recovered from COVID-19. Sequenced sample: PBMCs or T cells enriched from blood (not recorded which). As DNA, the CDR3 is TGTGCCAGCAGCTTAAAGCAGGGGGCGAGAGATACGCAGTATTTT. Protein product: CASSLKQGARDTQYF.